The 16 T cell receptor beta chains listed next were all sequenced from one sample in a study of shared clonotypes between healthy human individuals. The method was immunoSEQ multiplex PCR; TCRdb's version includes in-frame clones alone and lacks a portion of them. In the table there are around 2,000,000 clones, roughly 94% of which are singletons. Sequencing was done on a sample of naive CD4+ T cells sorted from blood. Subset indicated: CD45RA+ positively selected. Every receptor here comes from a man aged 18-30 years in good health.

The genes are TRBV6-6 and TRBJ1-5; tentative D call: TRBD1 (5 bases). V was trimmed by 5 bases and J by 8 bases, leaving 19 bases between them. The CDR3 extends over 15 amino acids. Per germline, CDR1 MNHNY and CDR2 SVGAGI (reference sequence). The DNA of the CDR3 is TGTGCCAGCAGTGGTACCCAGAGCCAAGGGGAGCCCCAGCATTTT. It specifies CASSGTQSQGEPQHF.

The rearrangement joins TRBV9 to TRBJ2-7, with 8 bases lining up with TRBD2. Looked up from germline, CDR1 is SGDLS and CDR2 is YYNGEE. This CDR3 contains 16 residues. V dropped 0 bases and J dropped 1; count of bases not matched to a gene: 6. The chain's CDR3 is CASSVDGGVISYEQYF. CDR3 DNA: TGTGCCAGCAGCGTAGACGGGGGGGTTATTTCCTACGAGCAGTACTTC.

This chain joins TRBV5-1 and TRBJ2-7; D perhaps matches TRBD2 (5 bases). V shed 3 bases and J shed 2 bases, with 18 bases lying between them. This CDR3 region has 16 residues. Germline-derived CDR1 and CDR2 are SGHRS and YFSETQ. The CDR3 DNA reads TGCGCCAGCAGCTCGGGATACCCTAACCGAGCCTACGAGCAGTACTTC. Translated, it gives CASSSGYPNRAYEQYF. The variable domain in full, with the rest retrieved from reference TRBV5-1 and TRBJ2-7, is KAGVTQTPRYLIKTRGQQVTLSCSPISGHRSVSWYQQTPGQGLQFLFEYFSETQRNKGNFPGRFSGRQFSNSRSEMNVSTLELGDSALYLCASSSGYPNRAYEQYFGPGTRLTVT.

The chain employs TRBV5-1 and TRBJ2-5; a possible D gene is TRBD2 (6 bases). The V gene lost 6 bases and the J gene lost 2 bases, with 17 bases spanning the gap. This CDR3 is built from 15 residues. Germline assignment: CDR1 SGHRS and CDR2 YFSETQ. CDR3 amino acids: CASTSTPGGQETQYF. CDR3 nucleotide sequence: TGCGCCAGCACCTCAACCCCCGGGGGTCAAGAGACCCAGTACTTC.

This chain joins TRBV27 and TRBJ2-1; 10 nucleotides agree with TRBD1. Germline loops: CDR1 MNHEY, CDR2 SMNVEV (reference sequence). CDR3 length equals 19 residues. The V segment lost 6 bases and the J segment 4 bases; nucleotides outside the gene matches: 18. The CDR3 is CASSFGFRRDRGQYNEQFF. CDR3 in DNA: TGTGCCAGCAGCTTTGGTTTCCGACGGGACAGGGGTCAATACAATGAGCAGTTCTTC.

The chain is built from TRBV2 and TRBJ2-7, with D possibly being TRBD1 (6 bases). Germline V CDR1 and CDR2: SNHLY, FYNNEI. This CDR3 contains 15 residues. Trimming took 7 bases from V and 2 from J, leaving 18 bases between them. The DNA of the CDR3 is TGTGCCAGCATTTCAGGGGACAACTACCCCTACGAGCAGTACTTC. Translating gives CASISGDNYPYEQYF.

V gene TRBV19 combines with J gene TRBJ2-1; D call uncertain. CDR3 size: 15 residues. With 4 bases removed from V and 0 bases from J, the gap between germline ends came to 10 bases. Germline assignment: CDR1 LNHDA and CDR2 SQIVND (reference sequence). The CDR3 coding sequence is TGTGCCAGTAGTACCGTCAGGAGCTCCTACAATGAGCAGTTCTTC. Protein sequence: CASSTVRSSYNEQFF.

In this sample, this clone turned up once. The chain couples TRBV7-6 to TRBJ2-1; TRBD1 matches at 7 bases. The germline CDR1 and CDR2 sequences are SGHVS and FNYEAQ. With V trimmed by 1 base and J by 4 bases, 4 bases remained unmatched. This CDR3 has 15 residues. CDR3 sequence reads: CASSLVEGQYNEQFF. DNA of the CDR3: TGTGCCAGCAGCTTAGTCGAGGGACAGTACAATGAGCAGTTCTTC.

The chain uses TRBV28 and TRBJ1-2, with 8 bases that match TRBD1. V trimming: 5 bases; J trimming: 6 bases; junction bases outside the gene matches: 8. The CDR3 is 14 amino acids. Per the germline V gene, CDR1 is MDHEN and CDR2 is SYDVKM. This chain's CDR3 is CASSTPDRADGYTF. DNA for the CDR3: TGTGCCAGCAGTACACCGGACAGGGCCGATGGCTACACCTTC.

The gene calls are TRBV29-1 and TRBJ1-2; D is perhaps TRBD1 (6 bases). Trimming removed 5 bases from V and 0 bases from J, with 10 bases in between. Per the germline V gene, CDR1 is SQVTM and CDR2 is ANQGSEA. CDR3 length equals 13 residues. The CDR3: CSVSAGANYGYTF. The CDR3 nucleotides read TGCAGCGTTTCTGCAGGGGCTAACTATGGCTACACCTTC.

The rearrangement joins TRBV7-2 to TRBJ1-4, with D tentatively TRBD1 (5 bases). The CDR3 is made up of 15 amino acids. V was pared by 5 bases and J by 5 bases, with 15 bases between. Germline CDR1 reads SGHTA; CDR2 reads FQGNSA. CDR3 loop: CASSRGGQQNEKLFF. CDR3 nucleotide sequence: TGTGCCAGCAGCCGGGGCGGGCAGCAGAATGAAAAACTGTTTTTT. The whole variable domain, filled in from reference TRBV7-2 and TRBJ1-4, reads GAGVSQSPSNKVTEKGKDVELRCDPISGHTALYWYRQSLGQGLEFLIYFQGNSAPDKSGLPSDRFSAERTGGSVSTLTIQRTQQEDSAVYLCASSRGGQQNEKLFFGSGTQLSVL.

The gene calls are TRBV29-1 and TRBJ2-3; 11 nucleotides match TRBD2. This CDR3 has 13 amino acids. The J segment lost 7 bases and the V segment lost 6 bases, leaving 6 bases of the junction unmatched. Germline CDR1 and CDR2: SQVTM and ANQGSEA. The CDR3 reads CSVLSGGANTQYF. The CDR3 region has the DNA TGCAGCGTCCTTAGCGGGGGGGCAAATACGCAGTATTTT.

This clone was seen just once. This chain joins TRBV15 and TRBJ2-5, with D unresolved. V lost 0 bases, J lost 1 base, and 12 bases lay in between. This CDR3 spans 16 amino acids. Germline loops: CDR1 LNHNV, CDR2 YYDKDF (reference sequence). The CDR3 coding sequence is TGTGCCACCAGCAGAGAGTGGGTACAATCCCAAGAGACCCAGTACTTC. It specifies CATSREWVQSQETQYF.

This clone was detected once. The J gene is TRBJ2-1, the V gene TRBV2; no firm D call. Trimming cost V 8 bases and J 2 bases, with 10 bases left between them. The CDR3 is 13 residues long. Germline V CDR1 and CDR2: SNHLY, FYNNEI. CDR3 amino acids: CASVEVPYNEQFF. The CDR3 nucleotides read TGTGCCAGCGTCGAGGTTCCCTACAATGAGCAGTTCTTC.

This clone was seen once. V and J are TRBV10-1 and TRBJ2-5; TRBD2 might be the D (6 bases). The DNA end favors TRBJ2-7, so the J call may be wrong. Germline CDR1 WNHNN, CDR2 SYGVQD (reference sequence). The CDR3 is 15 residues long. In nucleotides, the CDR3 is TGCGCCAGCAGTGAGTCGTTGGGAGGAGGGTACGAGCAGTACTTC. Encoded protein: CASSESLGGGYEQYF.

The chain carries TRBV18 and TRBJ1-1; no definite D call. Germline CDR1 reads KGHSH; CDR2 reads LQKENI. This CDR3 has 16 amino acids. V lost 0 bases, J lost 0 bases, and 11 bases lay in between. CDR3: CASSPPGIGMNTEAFF. The CDR3 nucleotides read TGTGCCAGCTCACCACCCGGGATCGGGATGAACACTGAAGCTTTCTTT.